The next 25 T cell receptor beta chains were all read from a single sample in a study of blood T cell repertoires in COVID-19. Sequenced by immunoSEQ multiplex PCR; TCRdb stores in-frame clones only, minus some. This table holds tens of thousands of clones, roughly 82% found once. Sequenced sample: peripheral blood. These receptors were taken from a man at least 80 years old with active COVID-19.

The rearrangement joins TRBV4-2 to TRBJ2-1, with TRBD2 matching over 7 bases. Losses at the gene ends were 0 bases for V and 15 bases for J; bases not matched to a gene: 8. Per the germline V gene, CDR1 is LGHNA and CDR2 is YNFKEQ. This CDR3 contains 13 residues. The CDR3 sequence is CASSQDRRESPFF. CDR3 in DNA: TGTGCCAGCAGCCAAGATAGGCGGGAGAGTCCGTTCTTC.

V and J are TRBV5-1 and TRBJ2-7; the match to TRBD1 covers 9 bases. CDR3 length equals 14 residues. The V gene end was trimmed by 2 bases and the J gene end by 6 bases; junction bases not matched to a gene: 6. From germline, CDR1 is SGHRS and CDR2 YFSETQ. This CDR3 reads CASSFVRQGGEQYF. The CDR3 DNA sequence: TGCGCCAGCAGCTTTGTTAGACAGGGGGGCGAGCAGTACTTC.

The CDR3 DNA reads as TGTGCCACCAGTGATTCCCTGAGCGGGAAACAGTTCTTC. It translates to CATSDSLSGKQFF. The genes are TRBV24-1 and TRBJ2-1; 7 bases line up with TRBD2. CDR1 and CDR2 from the germline V gene are KGHDR and SFDVKD. V shed 2 bases, J shed 13 bases, and the junction held 7 bases outside the gene matches. The CDR3 has 13 residues.

This chain uses TRBV30 with TRBJ2-7, with 11 bases identical to TRBD1. The CDR3 runs to 12 residues. The ends lost 5 bases at V and 3 bases at J; junction bases unmatched: 0. CDR1 is GTSNPN and CDR2 is SVGIG in the germline V gene (reference sequence). For the CDR3, the DNA is TGTGCCTGGGGGACAGGGGGCTACGAGCAGTACTTC. Amino acid sequence: CAWGTGGYEQYF.

This clone was seen only once. The rearrangement uses TRBV3-1 (or the pseudogene TRBV3-2) and TRBJ1-1; D may be TRBD1 (5 bases). V was pared by 4 bases and J by 3 bases, with 9 bases between. Germline assignment: CDR1 LGHDT and CDR2 YNNKEL (reference sequence). CDR3 size: 13 residues. CDR3 DNA sequence: TGTGCCAGCAGCCGCAAAGGGGACACTGAAGCTTTCTTT. It translates to CASSRKGDTEAFF.

The chain employs TRBV27 and TRBJ2-7; 7 nucleotides agree with TRBD1. The CDR3 runs to 14 residues. The V gene's germline CDR1 is MNHEY and CDR2 SMNVEV (reference sequence). V trimming: 3 bases; J trimming: 2 bases; junction bases outside the gene matches: 4. CDR3 nucleotide sequence: TGTGCCAGCAGTTTGTTAGACAGGGCCTACGAGCAGTACTTC. Residues: CASSLLDRAYEQYF.

This rearrangement joins TRBV5-6 to TRBJ1-2; maybe TRBD1 (5 bases). Trimming cost V 3 bases and J 2 bases, with 14 bases left between them. CDR3 length: 15 residues. Per germline, CDR1 SGHDT and CDR2 YYEEEE. CDR3 sequence reads: CASSSSGGINYGYTF. The CDR3 DNA reads as TGTGCCAGCAGCTCGTCGGGGGGAATAAACTATGGCTACACCTTC. Looking up the rest from reference TRBV5-6 and TRBJ1-2 gives the full variable domain: DAGVTQSPTHLIKTRGQQVTLRCSPKSGHDTVSWYQQALGQGPQFIFQYYEEEERQRGNFPDRFSGHQFPNYSSELNVNALLLGDSALYLCASSSSGGINYGYTFGSGTRLTVV.

The rearrangement uses TRBV6-5 and TRBJ2-1; TRBD2 is a possible D gene (5 bases). This CDR3 has 15 residues. Germline V CDR1 and CDR2: MNHEY, SVGAGI. Trimming stripped 7 bases from V and 7 bases from J, with 20 bases between. The CDR3 loop reads CASTNPGGLKNEQFF. In DNA, the CDR3 is TGTGCCAGCACCAACCCGGGCGGGTTGAAGAATGAGCAGTTCTTC.

DNA of the CDR3: TGCGCCAGCAGTGAGTCCTGTAGGAGGGGTAATGAAAAACTGTTTTTT. The encoded protein is CASSESCRRGNEKLFF. This chain connects TRBV10-1 to TRBJ1-4, with TRBD1 as a possible D gene (5 bases). The CDR3 is made up of 16 amino acids. The V gene's germline CDR1 is WNHNN and CDR2 SYGVQD (reference sequence). Trimming left V 0 bases short and J 4 bases short, with 12 bases between.

V and J are TRBV6-2 or TRBV6-3 and TRBJ2-3, with 9 nucleotides matching TRBD2. From germline, CDR1 is MNHEY and CDR2 SVGEGT. CDR3 length: 15 residues. J gave up 7 bases and V 2 bases, and 7 bases lay outside the gene matches. The DNA for the CDR3 is TGTGCCAGCAGTTACGGAGCGGGAGGACGAAATACGCAGTATTTT. Its protein product is CASSYGAGGRNTQYF.

The chain recombines TRBV25-1 with TRBJ2-5; TRBD1 might be the D (6 bases). The germline CDR1 and CDR2 sequences are MGHDK and SYGVNS. This CDR3 is 15 amino acids long. V lost 3 bases to trimming and J lost 9 bases, with 20 bases between them. CDR3 region: CASSEFGHPEGAQYF. The CDR3 nucleotides read TGTGCCAGCAGTGAGTTCGGGCACCCAGAGGGGGCCCAGTACTTC.

This rearrangement joins TRBV11-2 to TRBJ1-2; 10 bases line up with TRBD1. The CDR3 has 17 residues. Germline V gene data show CDR1 as SGHAT and CDR2 as FQNNGV. V was pared by 2 bases and J by 5 bases, with 11 bases of the junction left unmatched. The CDR3 here is CASSLIQGQGLNYGYTF. The CDR3 DNA reads TGTGCCAGCAGCTTAATTCAGGGACAGGGGTTAAATTATGGCTACACCTTC. Full variable domain (outside the CDR3, taken from reference TRBV11-2 and TRBJ1-2): EAGVAQSPRYKIIEKRQSVAFWCNPISGHATLYWYQQILGQGPKLLIQFQNNGVVDDSQLPKDRFSAERLKGVDSTLKIQPAKLEDSAVYLCASSLIQGQGLNYGYTFGSGTRLTVV.

V gene TRBV6-1 combines with J gene TRBJ2-7, with 7 bases fitting TRBD1. From germline, CDR1 is MNHNS and CDR2 SASEGT. CDR3 size: 15 residues. Trimming removed 3 bases from V and 1 base from J; junction bases left unmatched: 6. CDR3 loop: CASSEAPGQSYEQYF. CDR3 DNA sequence: TGTGCCAGCAGTGAGGCACCGGGACAGTCCTACGAGCAGTACTTC.

The chain has TRBV5-6 and TRBJ1-1; the match to TRBD1 covers 11 bases. CDR3 length equals 17 residues. Germline CDR1 SGHDT, CDR2 YYEEEE. Germline trimming cut 9 bases from V and 0 bases from J; bases unmatched to any gene: 13. The chain's CDR3 is CATPTGTGGLVNTEAFF. The CDR3, as DNA: TGTGCCACCCCGACCGGGACAGGGGGTTTGGTGAACACTGAAGCTTTCTTT.

This chain connects TRBV7-6 to TRBJ1-4; D might be TRBD1 (6 bases). This CDR3 contains 15 residues. The germline CDR1 and CDR2 sequences are SGHVS and FNYEAQ. The V and J ends lost 4 bases and 3 bases respectively, with 12 bases between them. The CDR3 protein is CASSSAGVSNEKLFF. The CDR3 DNA sequence: TGTGCCAGCAGCTCAGCAGGGGTGTCTAATGAAAAACTGTTTTTT.

The chain couples TRBV14 to TRBJ2-7, with TRBD1 matching over 9 bases. Germline lookup yields CDR1 SGHDN and CDR2 FVKESK. The CDR3 has 13 residues. The junction had 6 bases not matched to a gene; V was cut back by 6 bases and J by 6 bases. Written as DNA, the CDR3 is TGTGCCAGCAGTCCCGGGACAGGGCTCGAGCAGTACTTC. It encodes CASSPGTGLEQYF.

The chain uses TRBV6-1 and TRBJ2-1; 12 nucleotides line up with TRBD2. The CDR3 covers 21 residues. The germline CDR1 and CDR2 sequences are MNHNS and SASEGT. V was pared by 0 bases and J by 0 bases, with 12 bases of the junction left unmatched. CDR3 amino acids: CASSEAATSGRRLSSYNEQFF. In nucleotides, the CDR3 is TGTGCCAGCAGTGAAGCTGCGACTAGCGGGAGACGCTTAAGCTCCTACAATGAGCAGTTCTTC.

This clone appeared a single time. The chain joins TRBV5-6 to TRBJ2-5; possible D gene TRBD1, 6 bases. Trimming left V 5 bases short and J 4 bases short, with 15 bases between. The CDR3 consists of 14 residues. Germline V gives CDR1 SGHDT, CDR2 YYEEEE. The CDR3 sequence: CASSIGQSLETQYF. The CDR3 DNA reads TGTGCCAGCAGTATAGGACAGTCCCTAGAGACCCAGTACTTC.

The chain carries TRBV6-6 and TRBJ2-7; 15 bases map to TRBD2. CDR3 length equals 18 residues. CDR1 and CDR2 (germline): MNHNY, SVGAGI (reference sequence). With 5 bases clipped from V and 0 bases from J, the junction kept 8 bases outside the gene matches. As DNA, the CDR3 is TGTGCCAGCAGTCTGGGACTAGCGGGAGGCCGGCGCTCCTACGAGCAGTACTTC. Translation: CASSLGLAGGRRSYEQYF.

The chain is built from TRBV6-5 and TRBJ2-2; TRBD1 is a possible D gene (6 bases). Trimming shortened V by 7 bases and J by 3 bases, and 12 bases separated the two germline ends. The CDR3 is made up of 14 amino acids. CDR1 is MNHEY, CDR2 SVGAGI, per germline. The DNA of the CDR3 is TGTGCCAGCACCGGGACACCTCACACCGGGGAGCTGTTTTTT. Translated: CASTGTPHTGELFF.

V gene TRBV3-1 (or the pseudogene TRBV3-2) combines with J gene TRBJ1-3, with 12 nucleotides matching TRBD1. CDR1 LGHDT and CDR2 YNNKEL come from the germline V gene (reference sequence). Trimming took 3 bases from V and 11 from J; bases not matched to a gene: 8. CDR3 length equals 15 residues. CDR3 DNA: TGTGCCAGCAGCCAGCCGGGACAGGGGGCAGGTTCCATATATTTT. It translates to CASSQPGQGAGSIYF.

V is TRBV6-5 and J is TRBJ2-7, with 10 bases that match TRBD2. The CDR3 covers 15 residues. Germline CDR1 MNHEY, CDR2 SVGAGI. V shed 5 bases, J shed 3 bases, and the junction held 7 bases outside the gene matches. The CDR3 region is CASSPRTSGNYEQYF. The CDR3 DNA sequence: TGTGCCAGCAGTCCCCGGACTAGCGGCAACTACGAGCAGTACTTC.

This chain uses TRBV6-6 with TRBJ1-1; 11 bases align to TRBD1. CDR1 is MNHNY, CDR2 SVGAGI, per germline (reference sequence). The CDR3 runs to 19 residues. V was clipped by 5 bases and J by 0 bases; unmatched bases: 14. The CDR3 here is CASSRGGGQGAGMNTEAFF. CDR3 nucleotide sequence: TGTGCCAGCAGTCGGGGTGGAGGACAGGGGGCGGGAATGAACACTGAAGCTTTCTTT.

The chain has TRBV7-8 and TRBJ1-3; D may be TRBD1 (5 bases). CDR1 and CDR2 (germline): SGHVS, FQNEAQ. Trimming removed 4 bases at V and 4 bases at J, with 26 bases between. This CDR3 is 19 amino acids long. CDR3 nucleotides: TGTGCCAGCAGCTCATTTTCTTTCACGACAGCGGGAACAGGAAACACCATATATTTT. Translated: CASSSFSFTTAGTGNTIYF.

Only one count was recorded for this clone. This sequence joins TRBV6-5 and TRBJ1-2; tentative D call: TRBD1 (6 bases). V was pared by 7 bases and J by 0 bases, with 15 bases between. The CDR3 is 15 residues long. Germline loops: CDR1 MNHEY, CDR2 SVGAGI. CDR3 residues: CASTLMGATNYGYTF. In DNA, the CDR3 is TGTGCCAGCACCTTAATGGGGGCTACTAACTATGGCTACACCTTC.